A single T cell receptor (beta chain) is shown here with its context. What this receptor recognizes is not known. There are no base qualities to consult, and no much larger clone falls within one base. Peripheral blood CD8+ and CD4+ T cells from healthy donors, Susac syndrome patients and multiple sclerosis patients were profiled using high-throughput TCR beta sequencing. Healthy donors were age- and sex-matched controls. CD8+ TEMRA cells were enriched by FACS, while bulk CD8+ and CD4+ T cells were purified by magnetic negative isolation. Blood was collected in EDTA tubes and processed within 24 hours, with PBMCs isolated through density gradient centrifugation. PBMCs intended for TCR sequencing were cryopreserved in liquid nitrogen and thawed later in a water bath at 37 degrees C. The sorted or isolated CD4+, CD8+ and CD8+ TEMRA cells reached a purity of at least 90%. RNA was extracted using the RNeasy kit, and about 0.45 to 1 microgram was reverse transcribed with random hexamers. TCR beta CDR3 regions were amplified with the immunoSEQ multiplex PCR assay covering 54 Vbeta and 13 Jbeta segments. To correct PCR amplification bias, a synthetic template baseline was used for both primer optimization and computational correction. The paper's processing steps were these. Reads were assigned to V, D and J genes according to IMGT and analyzed in immunoSEQ Analyzer, with only productive sequences retained. To calculate clonality, Shannon entropy was normalized by log2 of the number of productive unique sequences and then subtracted from one. For each patient and control, public and private clones were evaluated among the 100 most prevalent clones. Clones were defined as Susac-specific if absent from the healthy and MS cohorts, from more than 900 published viral clones and from other ImmuneACCESS disease sequences. TCRdb reprocessing: public reads trimmed at Q25 with fastp, clones called with MiXCR, in-frame beta chains kept. Rows with a matching CDR3 protein are joined into one entry that keeps the most common DNA and genes. These V and J calls derive from TCRdb rather than the authors' analysis. Here the sample has 120,000 to 150,000 distinct CDR3 sequences; approximately 93% occur a single time. Together, the top ten hold over 0.07% of the sample.

V and J are truncated by 3 bases and 8 bases respectively, leaving an intervening sequence of 13 bases. In the germline V gene, CDR1 corresponds to MDHEN and CDR2 to SYDVKM. From cysteine to phenylalanine, the CDR3 is 13 amino acids long. CDR3 DNA is the only sequence kept; it has 39 bases, read in frame from the first base. The sample comes from a study of CD8 T cells in Susac syndrome (dated by TCRdb to the late 2010s). General notes on the study: Repertoire sequencing was used to test whether CD8+ T cell activation and differentiation in Susac syndrome was antigen driven.

Broad study findings and their caveats: The study acknowledged that relatively few individuals were included in the TCR sequencing and HLA analysis.

The sample consisted of CD4+ T cells from PBMCs. The chain employs TRBV28 and TRBJ1-1; too little of a D gene remains to name it. The clonotype comes from a human donor in good health. The sequence in DNA is TGTGCCAGCAGTTTCCTAAGGCCCGTAGAAGCTTTCTTT. This translates into CASSFLRPVEAFF.